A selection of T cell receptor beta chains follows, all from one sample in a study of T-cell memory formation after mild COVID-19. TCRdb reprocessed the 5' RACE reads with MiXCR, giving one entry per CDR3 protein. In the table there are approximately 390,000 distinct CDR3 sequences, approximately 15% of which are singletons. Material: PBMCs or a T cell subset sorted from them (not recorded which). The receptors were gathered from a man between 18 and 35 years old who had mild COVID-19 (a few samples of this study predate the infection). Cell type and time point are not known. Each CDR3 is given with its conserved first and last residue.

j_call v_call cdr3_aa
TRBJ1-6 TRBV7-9 CASSLDPQGNSPLHF
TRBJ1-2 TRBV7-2 CASSLFPTTNGYTF
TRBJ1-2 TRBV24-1 CATSESQSLYGYTF
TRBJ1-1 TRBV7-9 CASSDRGRANTEAFF
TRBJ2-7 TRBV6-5 CASSETAGLPLEQYF
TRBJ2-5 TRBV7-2 CASSPLGGASWETQYF
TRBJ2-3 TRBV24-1 CATSDPGGLSSTDTQYF
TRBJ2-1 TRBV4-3 CASSQDSSGGAEFF
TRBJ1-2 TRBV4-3 CASSQVAGGYYGYTF
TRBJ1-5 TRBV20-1 CSATDRANQPQHF
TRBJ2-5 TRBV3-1 CASSQGGTGRGETQYF
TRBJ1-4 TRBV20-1 CSASQNFNEKLFF
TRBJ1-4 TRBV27 CASSSTPGTVNEKLFF
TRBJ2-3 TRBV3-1 CASSPTAGSTDTQYF
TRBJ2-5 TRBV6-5 CASTATGVETQYF
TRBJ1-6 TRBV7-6 CASGPFHNSPLHF
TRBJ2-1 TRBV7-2 CASSLPAYNEQFF
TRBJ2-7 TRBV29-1 CSVARGTGDSEQYF
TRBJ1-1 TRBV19 CASSIRPGASTEAFF
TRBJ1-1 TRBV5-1 CASSLEGQGYEEAFF
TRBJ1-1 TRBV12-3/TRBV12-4 CASTSQANTEAFF
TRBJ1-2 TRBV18 CASSPPGGPYGYTF
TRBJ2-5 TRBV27 CASSLPPGQGYQETQYF
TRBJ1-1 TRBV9 CASSAGGIPEAFF
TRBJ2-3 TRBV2 CASRRYAGPTDTQYF
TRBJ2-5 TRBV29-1 CSVGPAGGYQETQYF
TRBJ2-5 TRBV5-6 CASSLELWAGRQETQYF
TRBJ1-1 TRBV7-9 CASSRTGPGATEAFF
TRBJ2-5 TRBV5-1 CASSSVPEETQYF
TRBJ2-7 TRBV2 CASSEWTEQYF
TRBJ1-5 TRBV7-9 CASSLSHEPQHF
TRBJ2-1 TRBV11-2 CASSLGPAGGPGYNEQFF
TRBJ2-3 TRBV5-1 CASSPGHFLGADTQYF
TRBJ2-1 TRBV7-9 CASSLGTSGGPSYNEQFF
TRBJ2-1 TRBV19 CASSPWGKDNEQFF
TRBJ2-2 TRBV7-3 CASSSPGFNTGELFF
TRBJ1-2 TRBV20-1 CSYLGGNYGYTF
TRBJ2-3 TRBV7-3 CASGGPGDTQYF
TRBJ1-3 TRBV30 CAWKWGGNTIYF
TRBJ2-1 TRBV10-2 CASRGTSTYNEQFF
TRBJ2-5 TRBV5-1 CASSFGRGPQETQYF
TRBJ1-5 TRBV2 CASIAGSNQPQHF
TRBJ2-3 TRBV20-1 CSASPGTGRLDTQYF
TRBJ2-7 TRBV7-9 CASSIEDRDPYEQYF
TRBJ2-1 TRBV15 CATSSLMLTDNEQFF
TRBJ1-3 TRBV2 CASSGAVSGNTIYF
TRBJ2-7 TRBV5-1 CASSLENGIGSYEQYF
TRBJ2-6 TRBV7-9 CASSPTTVRFSGANVLTF
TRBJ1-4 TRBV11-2 CASSVGTVVNEKLFF
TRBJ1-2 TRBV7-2 CASSSFGRNYGYTF
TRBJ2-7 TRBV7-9 CASSPTPGTGGRVEQYF
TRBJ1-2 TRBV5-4 CASISLGTALHGYTF